The T cell receptor (beta chain) described here comes from a study of blood T cell repertoires in COVID-19. Looking at the study overall: Acute-phase and convalescent COVID-19 samples originated in the United States, Italy and Spain. T cells, B-cell-depleted T cells, or PBMCs provided the cDNA or gDNA that served as material.

Study processing details: Researchers report that nucleated cell counts were estimated from reference gene primer amplification. Sequencing was performed with immunoSEQ multiplex PCR; in TCRdb, only in-frame clones are kept and a portion is missing. That table supplies the V and J calls and clone size; D and trimming were determined from the DNA. The data show 150,000 to 200,000 clones, 75% to 90% seen once. The CDR3 has 13 residues. The V gene's germline CDR1 is MRHNA and CDR2 SNTAGT. Trimming removed 6 bases from V and 4 bases from J; junction bases left unmatched: 3. The chain employs TRBV6-4 and TRBJ1-2, with 9 bases lining up with TRBD1. The clonotype was recovered from a human donor in a cohort sampled during active COVID-19. Sequenced material: peripheral blood. The DNA of the CDR3 is TGTGCCAGCAGGCAGGACAGGGGCTATGGCTACACCTTC. It yields the protein CASRQDRGYGYTF.